This T cell receptor beta chain derives from a study of T cells in Graves' hyperthyroidism and ophthalmopathy. It was RNA transcripts that yielded the amplified TCR beta CDR3 regions. The primer set for the first-round RT-PCR of the TCR CDR3 was HTBI. TCRdb passed the multiplex PCR reads through MiXCR, listing each CDR3 protein once. The sample lists approximately 360,000 distinct CDR3 sequences; roughly 25% were seen once. Germline loops: CDR1 MNHEY, CDR2 SVGEGT. Deletions cut 8 bases from V and 4 bases from J, with 11 bases between. The CDR3 is 13 amino acids. The TCR was taken from a man aged 45-65 years with Graves' hyperthyroidism. V usage is TRBV6-2 or TRBV6-3 and J usage is TRBJ1-4, with D hard to call. The sequenced sample was blood. The CDR3 DNA reads as TGTGCCAGCCATTGGGTGAATAATGAAAAACTGTTTTTT. It codes for CASHWVNNEKLFF.